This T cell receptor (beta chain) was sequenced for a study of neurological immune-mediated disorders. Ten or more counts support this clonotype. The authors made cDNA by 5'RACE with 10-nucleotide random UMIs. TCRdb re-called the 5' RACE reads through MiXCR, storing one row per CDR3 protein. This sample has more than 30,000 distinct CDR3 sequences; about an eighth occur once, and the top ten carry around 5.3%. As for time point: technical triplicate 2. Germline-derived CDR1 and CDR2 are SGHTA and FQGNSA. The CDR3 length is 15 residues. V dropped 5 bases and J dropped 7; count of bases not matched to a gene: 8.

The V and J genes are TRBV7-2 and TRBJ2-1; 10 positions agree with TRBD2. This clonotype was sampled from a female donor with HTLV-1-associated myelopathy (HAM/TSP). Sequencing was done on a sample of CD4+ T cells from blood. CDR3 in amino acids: CASSQRGGRWNEQFF. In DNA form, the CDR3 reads TGTGCCAGCAGCCAGCGGGGGGGCCGATGGAATGAGCAGTTCTTC.